Below are 3 T cell receptor beta chains sequenced from a single sample in a study of control samples from healthy donors and cancer patients. Only in-frame clones appear in the TCRdb table, and some are missing; sequencing was by immunoSEQ multiplex PCR. The sample yields some 250,000 clones, roughly 82% seen once. The sequenced sample consisted of PBMCs. These receptors originate from a woman in her sixties with lung cancer.

This clone was counted between two and nine times. Here the CDR3 reads CASSQGASGANVLTF. The CDR3 DNA follows: TGTGCCAGCAGCCAAGGAGCCTCTGGGGCCAACGTCCTGACTTTC. This rearrangement joins TRBV14 to TRBJ2-6; no clear D. With 1 base removed from V and 0 bases from J, the gap between germline ends came to 4 bases. The CDR3 totals 15 residues. The germline CDR1 and CDR2 sequences are SGHDN and FVKESK.

This chain connects TRBV6-4 to TRBJ2-2; 7 bases align to TRBD1. The CDR3 loop spans 17 amino acids. The V gene end was trimmed by 0 bases and the J gene end by 4 bases; junction bases not matched to a gene: 8. In germline, CDR1 is MRHNA, CDR2 SNTAGT. DNA of the CDR3: TGTGCCAGCAGTGACTCGACAGGGTTTTTCGGCACCGGGGAGCTGTTTTTT. Translating gives CASSDSTGFFGTGELFF.

This rearrangement joins TRBV21-1 to TRBJ2-7; the D segment call TRBD2 is taken from the table without a DNA check. TRBV21-1 is a known pseudogene. This CDR3 spans 12 amino acids. The CDR3 sequence is CASSNRGYEQYF. The DNA of the CDR3 is TGTGCCAGCAGCAATAGAGGATACGAGCAGTACTTC.